A single T cell receptor beta chain is shown here with its context. The data were obtained in a study of blood T cell repertoires in COVID-19. About the study: Samples representing acute and convalescent COVID-19 were sourced from the United States, Italy and Spain. The cDNA or gDNA used as material had been derived from T cells, B-cell-depleted T cells, or PBMCs.

Seattle participants joined during active infection and were tracked over time. In the authors' methods: Quantification of nucleated cells was approximated via reference gene primer amplification. Profiled with immunoSEQ multiplex PCR; TCRdb holds only in-frame clones, not every one. The V and J calls and clone size were taken over from that table, and D and trimming were inferred from the DNA. The data contain 150,000 or so clones, 75% to 90% of them singletons. The CDR3 spans 12 residues. Trimming pared 11 bases from V and 5 bases from J, leaving 13 bases between. The sequence was collected from a man younger than 35 with COVID-19, enrolled during active disease. The V and J genes are TRBV12-3 or TRBV12-4 and TRBJ1-5; perhaps TRBD1 as D (6 bases). The material sequenced was peripheral blood. The CDR3 protein is CAPGRGYQPQHF. The CDR3 bases are TGTGCCCCAGGTAGGGGGTATCAGCCCCAGCATTTT.